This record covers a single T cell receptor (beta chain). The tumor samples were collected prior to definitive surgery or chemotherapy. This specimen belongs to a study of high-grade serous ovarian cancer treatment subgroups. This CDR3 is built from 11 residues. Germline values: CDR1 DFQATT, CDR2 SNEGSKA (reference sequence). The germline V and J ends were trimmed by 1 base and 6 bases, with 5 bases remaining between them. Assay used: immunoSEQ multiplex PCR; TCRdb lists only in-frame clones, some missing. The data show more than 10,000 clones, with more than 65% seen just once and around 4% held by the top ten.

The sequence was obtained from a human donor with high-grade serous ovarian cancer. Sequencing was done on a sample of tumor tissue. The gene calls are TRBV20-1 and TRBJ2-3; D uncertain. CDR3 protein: CSARVFDTQYF. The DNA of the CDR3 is TGCAGTGCTAGAGTATTCGATACGCAGTATTTT.